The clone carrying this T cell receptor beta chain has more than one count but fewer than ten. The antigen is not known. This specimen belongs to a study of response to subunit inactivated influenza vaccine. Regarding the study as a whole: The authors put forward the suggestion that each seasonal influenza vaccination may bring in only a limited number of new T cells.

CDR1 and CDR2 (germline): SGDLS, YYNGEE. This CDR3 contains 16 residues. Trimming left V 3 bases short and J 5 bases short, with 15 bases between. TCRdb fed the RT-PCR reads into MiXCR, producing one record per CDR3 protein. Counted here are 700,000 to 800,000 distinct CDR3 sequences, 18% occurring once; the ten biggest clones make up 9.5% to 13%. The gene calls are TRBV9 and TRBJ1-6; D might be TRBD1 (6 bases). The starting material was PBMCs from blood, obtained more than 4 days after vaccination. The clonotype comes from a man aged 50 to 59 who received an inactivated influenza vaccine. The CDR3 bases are TGTGCCAGCAGCGCATTGGGGGGGGCCGATAATTCACCCCTCCACTTT. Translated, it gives CASSALGGADNSPLHF.